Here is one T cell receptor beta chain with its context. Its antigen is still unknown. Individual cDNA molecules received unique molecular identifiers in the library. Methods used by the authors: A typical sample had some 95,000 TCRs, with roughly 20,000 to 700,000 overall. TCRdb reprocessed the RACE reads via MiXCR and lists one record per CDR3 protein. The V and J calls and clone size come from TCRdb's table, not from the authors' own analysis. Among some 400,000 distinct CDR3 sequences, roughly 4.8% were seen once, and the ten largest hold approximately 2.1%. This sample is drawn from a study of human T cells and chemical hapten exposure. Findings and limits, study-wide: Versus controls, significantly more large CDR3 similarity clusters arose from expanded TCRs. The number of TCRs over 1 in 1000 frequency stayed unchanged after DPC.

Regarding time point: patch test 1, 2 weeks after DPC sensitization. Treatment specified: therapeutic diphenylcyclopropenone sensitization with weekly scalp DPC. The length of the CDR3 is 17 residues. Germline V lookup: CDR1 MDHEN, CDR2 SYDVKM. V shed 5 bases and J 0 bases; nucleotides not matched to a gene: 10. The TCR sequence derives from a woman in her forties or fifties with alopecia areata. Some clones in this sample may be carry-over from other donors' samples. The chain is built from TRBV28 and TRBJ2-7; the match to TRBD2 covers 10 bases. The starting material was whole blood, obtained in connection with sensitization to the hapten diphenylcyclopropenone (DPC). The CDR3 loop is CASSPRLAGLLSYEQYF. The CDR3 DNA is TGTGCCAGCAGTCCTCGACTAGCGGGTCTTCTCTCCTACGAGCAGTACTTC.